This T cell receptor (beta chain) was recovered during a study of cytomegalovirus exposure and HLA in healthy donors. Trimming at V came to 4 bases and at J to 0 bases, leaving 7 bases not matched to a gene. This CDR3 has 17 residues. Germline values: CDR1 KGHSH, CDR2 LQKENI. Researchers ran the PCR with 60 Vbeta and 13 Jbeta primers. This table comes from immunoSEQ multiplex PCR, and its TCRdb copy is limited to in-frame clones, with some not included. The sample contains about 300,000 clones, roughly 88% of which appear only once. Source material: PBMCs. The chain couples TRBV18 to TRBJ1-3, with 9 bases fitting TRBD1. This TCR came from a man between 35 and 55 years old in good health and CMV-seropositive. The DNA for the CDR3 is TGTGCCAGCTCACGACCACAGGGGGCAATCTCTGGAAACACCATATATTTT. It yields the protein CASSRPQGAISGNTIYF.